Following are 26 T cell receptor beta chains from one sample sequenced in a study of control samples from healthy donors and cancer patients. Produced via immunoSEQ multiplex PCR; TCRdb's table is partial and in-frame only. This sample yields about 49,000 clones, of which approximately 86% are seen a single time; roughly 2.8% belongs to the top ten. Sequenced material: PBMCs. These receptors all come from a woman aged 45-60 years with lung cancer.

This chain's CDR3 is CASKQGAYTGELFF. CDR3 DNA sequence: TGTGCCAGTAAACAGGGGGCGTACACCGGGGAGCTGTTTTTT. V and J are TRBV19 and TRBJ2-2; 9 bases align to TRBD1. Germline assignment: CDR1 LNHDA and CDR2 SQIVND (reference sequence). CDR3 length: 14 amino acids. The V and J ends lost 7 bases and 3 bases, in that order; junction bases with no gene match: 3.

This chain uses TRBV6-5 with TRBJ1-2, with TRBD1 matching over 9 bases. The CDR3 has 15 residues. V shed 4 bases and J 4 bases; nucleotides not matched to a gene: 7. Germline V gene lookup returns CDR1 MNHEY and CDR2 SVGAGI. The CDR3: CASSLRSGQGYGYTF. DNA of the CDR3: TGTGCCAGCAGTTTACGATCGGGACAGGGCTATGGCTACACCTTC.

This clone was picked up a small number of times. The genes are TRBV18 and TRBJ2-1; D is uncertain. The V gene's germline CDR1 is KGHSH and CDR2 LQKENI. The CDR3 is 14 residues long. V was cut by 9 bases and J by 3 bases, with 15 bases left in between. Written as DNA, the CDR3 is TGTGCCAGTCGACCGTACAGAGACTACAATGAGCAGTTCTTC. Protein sequence: CASRPYRDYNEQFF.

Only one count was recorded for this clone. This chain connects TRBV5-1 to TRBJ2-1; 7 bases are shared with TRBD1. Germline V CDR1 and CDR2: SGHRS, YFSETQ. Trimming took 4 bases from V and 5 from J; bases not matched to a gene: 6. The CDR3 sequence is 14 residues long. CDR3 region: CASSKYDRDNEQFF. CDR3 bases: TGCGCCAGCAGCAAGTATGACAGGGACAATGAGCAGTTCTTC.

In its sample, this clone was seen once. V is TRBV7-9 and J is TRBJ1-2, with D unclear. CDR1 is SEHNR, CDR2 FQNEAQ, per germline (reference sequence). Trimming took off 1 base at V and 0 bases at J, with 6 bases between the two ends. The CDR3 loop spans 14 amino acids. CDR3 protein: CASSLVAPNYGYTF. CDR3 nucleotide sequence: TGTGCCAGCAGCTTAGTGGCGCCTAACTATGGCTACACCTTC.

The V call is TRBV19, the J call TRBJ1-1, with D hard to call. CDR3 length equals 12 residues. Germline V gene data show CDR1 as LNHDA and CDR2 as SQIVND (reference sequence). V gave up 8 bases and J gave up 1 base, with 8 bases separating them. The CDR3 is CASGVGNTEAFF. The CDR3 nucleotides are TGTGCCAGTGGGGTAGGGAACACTGAAGCTTTCTTT.

The V gene is TRBV19, the J gene TRBJ1-4; D possibly corresponds to TRBD1 (5 bases). The V gene's germline CDR1 is LNHDA and CDR2 SQIVND (reference sequence). Trimming pared 3 bases from V and 0 bases from J, leaving 8 bases between. The CDR3 is 15 amino acids. The CDR3 sequence is CASSIGGATNEKLFF. The CDR3 nucleotides are TGTGCCAGTAGTATTGGGGGAGCAACTAATGAAAAACTGTTTTTT.

The chain carries TRBV4-3 and TRBJ1-4; D may be TRBD1 (5 bases). The CDR3 is 14 amino acids. Germline loops: CDR1 LGHNA, CDR2 YSLEER. V was trimmed by 0 bases and J by 10 bases, leaving 12 bases between them. In DNA form, the CDR3 reads TGCGCCAGCAGCCAAGAGAGGGGCTGGGGAAAACTGTTTTTT. Its protein product is CASSQERGWGKLFF.

This clone came up once. V and J are TRBV20-1 and TRBJ1-2; D unresolved. Germline lookup yields CDR1 DFQATT and CDR2 SNEGSKA (reference sequence). This CDR3 region has 9 residues. Trimming removed 4 bases at V and 6 bases at J, with 3 bases between. The CDR3 DNA reads TGCAGTGCTAAGAATGGCTACACCTTC. Translated, it gives CSAKNGYTF.

In DNA, the CDR3 is TGTGCCAGTAGTACCTTACACACAGGTGCAACTAATGAAAAACTGTTTTTT. Encoded protein: CASSTLHTGATNEKLFF. The chain recombines TRBV19 with TRBJ1-4, with D possibly matching TRBD1 (5 bases). Trimming removed 4 bases from V and 0 bases from J, with 15 bases in between. The CDR3 has 17 amino acids. The V gene's germline CDR1 is LNHDA and CDR2 SQIVND (reference sequence).

V is TRBV2 and J is TRBJ1-4; D is uncertain. The CDR3 extends over 13 amino acids. The V end lost 8 bases, the J end lost 5 bases, and 12 bases lay between the germline ends. CDR1 is SNHLY and CDR2 is FYNNEI in the germline V gene. The CDR3 region has the DNA TGTGCCAGCCTGGAGGAGAGGAATGAAAAACTGTTTTTT. This gives the protein CASLEERNEKLFF.

The chain has TRBV19 and TRBJ1-1; D remains ambiguous. With 5 bases removed from V and 0 bases from J, the gap between germline ends came to 13 bases. Germline V lookup: CDR1 LNHDA, CDR2 SQIVND (reference sequence). The CDR3 has 15 residues. CDR3 loop: CASSFWGNLNTEAFF. For the CDR3, the DNA is TGTGCCAGTAGTTTTTGGGGTAATTTGAACACTGAAGCTTTCTTT. Full variable domain (remainder filled in from reference TRBV19 and TRBJ1-1): DGGITQSPKYLFRKEGQNVTLSCEQNLNHDAMYWYRQDPGQGLRLIYYSQIVNDFQKGDIAEGYSVSREKKESFPLTVTSAQKNPTAFYLCASSFWGNLNTEAFFGQGTRLTVV.

The chain uses TRBV5-5 and TRBJ1-6; D not certain. Germline CDR1 and CDR2: SGHKS and YYEKEE (reference sequence). This CDR3 is 17 amino acids long. V was pared by 0 bases and J by 0 bases, with 10 bases between. CDR3 nucleotide sequence: TGTGCCAGCAGCTTGGACAGATTAAGCTCCTATAATTCACCCCTCCACTTT. Protein: CASSLDRLSSYNSPLHF.

The chain recombines TRBV19 with TRBJ1-5; weak D call: TRBD1 (6 bases). Trimming pared 2 bases from V and 2 bases from J, leaving 7 bases between. This CDR3 has 14 amino acids. Germline CDR1 reads LNHDA; CDR2 reads SQIVND (reference sequence). For the CDR3, the DNA is TGTGCCAGTAGTATAAGACAGGGCAATCAGCCCCAGCATTTT. It is translated as CASSIRQGNQPQHF. Drawing the rest from reference TRBV19 and TRBJ1-5, the complete variable domain is DGGITQSPKYLFRKEGQNVTLSCEQNLNHDAMYWYRQDPGQGLRLIYYSQIVNDFQKGDIAEGYSVSREKKESFPLTVTSAQKNPTAFYLCASSIRQGNQPQHFGDGTRLSIL.

J is TRBJ1-6 and V is TRBV19; TRBD1 matches 8 bases. The CDR3 runs to 15 residues. The J segment lost 7 bases and the V segment lost 7 bases, leaving 9 bases of the junction unmatched. In germline, CDR1 is LNHDA, CDR2 SQIVND (reference sequence). The CDR3 is CASTRDRGVNSPLHF. The CDR3 coding sequence is TGTGCCAGTACCCGAGACAGGGGTGTAAATTCACCCCTCCACTTT.

This clone was counted between two and nine times. This chain joins TRBV7-2 and TRBJ1-6, with D unclear. The germline V gene has CDR1 SGHTA and CDR2 FQGNSA. Trimming cost V 3 bases and J 3 bases, with 12 bases left between them. The CDR3 has 16 amino acids. CDR3 DNA: TGTGCCAGCAGCTTGTATGCAGGTCACTATAATTCACCCCTCCACTTT. It translates to CASSLYAGHYNSPLHF.

This sequence joins TRBV25-1 and TRBJ2-5, with 9 bases fitting TRBD2. Germline assignment: CDR1 MGHDK and CDR2 SYGVNS. With 5 bases clipped from V and 9 bases from J, the junction kept 10 bases outside the gene matches. The CDR3 sequence is 14 residues long. The CDR3 DNA reads as TGTGCCAGCAGTATTAGCGGGGGCACGGGGGCCCAGTACTTC. This sequence encodes CASSISGGTGAQYF. Full variable domain (rest looked up from reference TRBV25-1 and TRBJ2-5): EADIYQTPRYLVIGTGKKITLECSQTMGHDKMYWYQQDPGMELHLIHYSYGVNSTEKGDLSSESTVSRIRTEHFPLTLESARPSHTSQYLCASSISGGTGAQYFGPGTRLLVL.

The chain has TRBV7-2 and TRBJ2-7; 7 nucleotides line up with TRBD1. This CDR3 spans 15 amino acids. V lost 2 bases to trimming and J lost 1 base; unmatched junction nucleotides: 5. Germline CDR1 is SGHTA and CDR2 is FQGNSA. The CDR3 nucleotides read TGTGCCAGCAGCTTAACCGGGACAGAGTCCTACGAGCAGTACTTC. The encoded protein is CASSLTGTESYEQYF.

This clone has just a few counts. The genes are TRBV7-2 and TRBJ1-2; TRBD1 might be the D (5 bases). Germline loops: CDR1 SGHTA, CDR2 FQGNSA. V was trimmed by 1 base and J by 8 bases, leaving 14 bases between them. This CDR3 is built from 14 residues. The CDR3 reads CASSLEEGRGGYTF. The CDR3 DNA reads TGTGCCAGCAGCTTAGAGGAGGGGAGGGGAGGCTACACCTTC. The full variable domain, completed using reference TRBV7-2 and TRBJ1-2, is GAGVSQSPSNKVTEKGKDVELRCDPISGHTALYWYRQSLGQGLEFLIYFQGNSAPDKSGLPSDRFSAERTGGSVSTLTIQRTQQEDSAVYLCASSLEEGRGGYTFGSGTRLTVV.

The J gene is TRBJ1-5, the V gene TRBV5-5; the D is unclear. This CDR3 contains 12 residues. V gave up 3 bases and J gave up 3 bases, with 4 bases separating them. Germline CDR1 and CDR2: SGHKS and YYEKEE (reference sequence). The CDR3 DNA sequence: TGTGCCAGCAGCTCCCCCAATCAGCCCCAGCATTTT. Residues: CASSSPNQPQHF.

V gene TRBV29-1 combines with J gene TRBJ2-2, with 10 positions matching TRBD1. Trimming removed 7 bases from V and 0 bases from J; junction bases left unmatched: 5. Germline CDR1 SQVTM, CDR2 ANQGSEA. The CDR3 covers 15 residues. CDR3 sequence (DNA): TGCAGCGCCCCGGGGACAGGGGCGAACACCGGGGAGCTGTTTTTT. Its protein is CSAPGTGANTGELFF.

V is TRBV27 and J is TRBJ1-5, with 9 bases lining up with TRBD1. Trimming took 5 bases from V and 8 from J; bases not matched to a gene: 7. This CDR3 is 14 amino acids long. CDR1 MNHEY and CDR2 SMNVEV come from the germline V gene (reference sequence). Here the CDR3 reads CASSPGTGRKPQHF. DNA for the CDR3: TGTGCCAGCAGTCCCGGGACAGGGAGAAAGCCCCAGCATTTT.

The chain has TRBV6-6 and TRBJ1-2, with D hard to call. The V end lost 7 bases, the J end lost 4 bases, and 19 bases lay between the germline ends. Germline CDR1 MNHNY, CDR2 SVGAGI (reference sequence). The CDR3 totals 15 residues. CDR3 amino acids: CASTLIDSEGYGYTF. Written as DNA, the CDR3 is TGTGCCAGCACCTTGATAGATAGTGAAGGCTATGGCTACACCTTC.

The chain employs TRBV18 and TRBJ2-7, with D perhaps matching TRBD1 (5 bases). Trimming cost V 0 bases and J 3 bases, with 9 bases left between them. The CDR3 covers 14 residues. Germline V gene lookup returns CDR1 KGHSH and CDR2 LQKENI. CDR3 sequence: CASSPPQGYYEQYF. DNA of the CDR3: TGTGCCAGCTCACCACCGCAGGGATACTACGAGCAGTACTTC.

The CDR3 bases are TGTGCCACCAGCAGAGATCGGACATCTGAAGCTTTCTTT. Translation gives CATSRDRTSEAFF. The rearrangement uses TRBV15 and TRBJ1-1; possible D gene TRBD1, 5 bases. V was trimmed by 0 bases and J by 6 bases, leaving 8 bases between them. The CDR3 runs 13 residues. In germline, CDR1 is LNHNV, CDR2 YYDKDF (reference sequence). The whole variable domain, remainder taken from reference TRBV15 and TRBJ1-1, is DAMVIQNPRYQVTQFGKPVTLSCSQTLNHNVMYWYQQKSSQAPKLLFHYYDKDFNNEADTPDNFQSRRPNTSFCFLDIRSPGLGDTAMYLCATSRDRTSEAFFGQGTRLTVV.

CDR3 sequence: CASSLPGPPVYNEQFF. CDR3 bases: TGTGCCAGCAGTTTGCCAGGGCCTCCTGTTTACAATGAGCAGTTCTTC. The rearrangement links TRBV28 to TRBJ2-1, with D possibly TRBD1 on 5 matching bases. Germline-derived CDR1 and CDR2 are MDHEN and SYDVKM. Trimming shortened V by 3 bases and J by 4 bases, and 16 bases separated the two germline ends. The CDR3 loop spans 16 amino acids.